This TCR beta chain was identified during a study of blood T cell repertoires in COVID-19. Turning to the study itself: Both acute and convalescent COVID-19 samples were obtained from the United States, Italy and Spain. From T cells, B-cell-depleted T cells, or PBMCs came the material, which was cDNA or gDNA.

Original processing notes: Nucleated cell counts were estimated from reference gene primer amplification. Some clones are missing from TCRdb's copy, which holds only in-frame ones; the method was immunoSEQ multiplex PCR. V, J and clone size are those of that table, while D and trimming were read from the DNA. Of 90,000 to 120,000 clones in the sample, about four fifths are singletons; the top ten hold roughly 4%. With 4 bases removed from V and 7 bases from J, the gap between germline ends came to 14 bases. The CDR3 consists of 13 residues. Germline V lookup: CDR1 MNHEY, CDR2 SVGAGI. Sequences were obtained from peripheral blood. The clonotype originates from a man aged 65-85 years with acute or convalescent COVID-19. J is TRBJ2-7 and V is TRBV6-5, with a weak D call TRBD2 (5 bases). CDR3: CASSSALGEEQYF. For the CDR3, the DNA is TGTGCCAGCAGTTCTGCCTTGGGAGAAGAGCAGTACTTC.